This is a list of T cell receptor beta chains from one sample in a study of CD8 T cells in Susac syndrome. TCRdb called the immunoSEQ multiplex PCR reads again in MiXCR, with one record for every CDR3 protein. The repertoire consists of 110,000 to 150,000 distinct CDR3 sequences, with nearly 97% occurring once and the leading ten covering about 0.08%. Input material: CD4+ T cells from PBMCs. The source is a human donor with Susac syndrome. The CDR3 runs from the conserved cysteine through the conserved F or W. The order of the fields is V gene, D gene, J gene, clone size, CDR3 DNA, CDR3 protein. The D gene is left open where the match is weak. For some rows the clone size is stated as once, few or many, or as a class when expanded; others skip it.

>TRBV6-2/TRBV6-3|NA|TRBJ2-7|NA
TGTGCCAGCAGTTACTCGAGTCGGGGCGAGCAGTACTTC
CASSYSSRGEQYF
>TRBV7-9|NA|TRBJ1-2|once
TGTGCCAGCAGCTTAGCAGGTCGGGGTGGCTACACCTTC
CASSLAGRGGYTF
>TRBV20-1|TRBD2|TRBJ2-3|NA
TGCAGTGCTAGCGGGGGGTGGAGGACAGATACGCAGTATTTT
CSASGGWRTDTQYF
>TRBV28|TRBD1|TRBJ1-1|NA
TGTGCCAGCAGTGAAAGACAGGGTCACACTGAAGCTTTCTTT
CASSERQGHTEAFF
>TRBV20-1|NA|TRBJ2-4|NA
TGCAGTGCAGAACTAGCCAAAAACATTCAGTACTTC
CSAELAKNIQYF
>TRBV20-1|NA|TRBJ2-7|NA
TGCAGTGCTAGAGAAAGTCCCAGGGGATCCCGCGAGCAGTACTTC
CSARESPRGSREQYF
>TRBV20-1|TRBD2|TRBJ2-5|NA
TGCAGTGCTAGCAGAGTAGCGGGGGGGAATTTGGCCCAGTACTTC
CSASRVAGGNLAQYF
>TRBV12-3/TRBV12-4|NA|TRBJ1-4|NA
TGTGCCAGCAGCGGCCACGGACCGAGAGCAACTAATGAAAAACTGTTTTTT
CASSGHGPRATNEKLFF
>TRBV12-3/TRBV12-4|TRBD1|TRBJ2-5|NA
TGTGCCAGCACAGAGAAGGTTCTGGGACAGATAACCGAGACCCAGTACTTC
CASTEKVLGQITETQYF
>TRBV2|NA|TRBJ2-3|NA
TGTGCCAGCGCCGGCACAGATACGCAGTATTTT
CASAGTDTQYF
>TRBV14|TRBD2|TRBJ2-1|NA
TGTGCCAGCAGCCAGGGACTAGCGGGAGGGGGCGATGAGCAGTTCTTC
CASSQGLAGGGDEQFF
>TRBV2|NA|TRBJ2-1|NA
TGTGCCACACAACGGGAATCGGTAGGGAATGAGCAGTTCTTC
CATQRESVGNEQFF
>TRBV19|NA|TRBJ2-3|NA
TGTGCCAGTAGTACCGAACAGGGGAGGGTCGTCGATACGCAGTATTTT
CASSTEQGRVVDTQYF
>TRBV28|TRBD2|TRBJ2-1|NA
TGTGCCAGCAGTCCTACCCGACTAGCGGGAGGCAATGAGCAGTTCTTC
CASSPTRLAGGNEQFF
>TRBV20-1|TRBD2|TRBJ2-1|NA
TGCAGTGCTAGGGGACTAGCCCTCAATGAGCAGTTCTTC
CSARGLALNEQFF
>TRBV3-1|TRBD2|TRBJ2-5|NA
TGTGCCAGCAGCCAAGTGAGCGGGGCAAACCCGACCCAGTACTTC
CASSQVSGANPTQYF
>TRBV2|TRBD2|TRBJ2-3|once
TGTGCCAGCAGACTTGGACTAGCGCGAACAGATACGCAGTATTTT
CASRLGLARTDTQYF
>TRBV5-1|TRBD1|TRBJ1-2|NA
TGCGCCAGCACGGGACAGGGGGACTATGGCTACACCTTC
CASTGQGDYGYTF
>TRBV6-1|TRBD2|TRBJ2-5|few
TGTGCCAGCTCCGGACTAGGGGAGACCCAGTACTTC
CASSGLGETQYF
>TRBV4-2|NA|TRBJ2-3|NA
TGTGCCAGCAGCCAAGAGCTAGACGACTACGGCACAGATACGCAGTATTTT
CASSQELDDYGTDTQYF
>TRBV11-2|NA|TRBJ2-7|NA
TGTGCCAGCAGCCCGATCCGGGACAAATACTACGAGCAGTACTTC
CASSPIRDKYYEQYF
>TRBV18|TRBD1|TRBJ1-5|NA
TGTGCCAGCTCAAAATACAGGGGACCCATGCCCCAGCATTTT
CASSKYRGPMPQHF
>TRBV2|NA|TRBJ2-7|NA
TGTGCCAGCAATCTTGCTAGTTCCTACGAGCAGTACTTC
CASNLASSYEQYF
>TRBV9|NA|TRBJ2-3|NA
TGTGCCAGCAGCGTAGGTTCTACCCTACCCACAGATACGCAGTATTTT
CASSVGSTLPTDTQYF
>TRBV5-6|NA|TRBJ1-2|NA
TGTGCCAGCAGCTCCGGGGTGGGAGGCTACACCTTC
CASSSGVGGYTF
>TRBV9|TRBD2|TRBJ2-1|NA
TGTGCCAGCAGCGTAGCTCCACCGGGGTCGGGGGGGGAGCAGTTCTTC
CASSVAPPGSGGEQFF
>TRBV6-2/TRBV6-3|TRBD1|TRBJ2-7|NA
TGTGCCAGCAGAGGGGGACAGGGTTTCGACGAGCAGTACTTC
CASRGGQGFDEQYF
>TRBV4-1|NA|TRBJ1-1|NA
TGCGCCAGCAGCAAAGAGGAGGGTATGAACACTGAAGCTTTCTTT
CASSKEEGMNTEAFF
>TRBV10-1|NA|TRBJ2-1|NA
TGCGCCAGCAGTGATGCGGCTAGCCCTCCCAATGAGCAGTTCTTC
CASSDAASPPNEQFF
>TRBV7-2|TRBD2|TRBJ2-5|NA
TGTGCCAGCAGTCGGGGGGGGCAAGAGACCCAGTACTTC
CASSRGGQETQYF
>TRBV7-9|TRBD1|TRBJ1-2|NA
TGTGCCAGCAGCTTCCGGGACAGCCGATATGGCTACACCTTC
CASSFRDSRYGYTF
>TRBV6-5|TRBD1|TRBJ2-7|NA
TGTGCCAGCAGTTCACCGGGACAGGGGACCTACGAGCAGTACTTC
CASSSPGQGTYEQYF
>TRBV3-1|NA|TRBJ1-6|NA
TGTGCCAGCAGCCAAGAGGGGGGGAAAGGAACTTCACCCCTCCACTTT
CASSQEGGKGTSPLHF
>TRBV4-2|NA|TRBJ2-3|NA
TGTGCCAGCAGCCAAGTGTGGCGAGATAGCACAGATACGCAGTATTTT
CASSQVWRDSTDTQYF
>TRBV2|NA|TRBJ1-1|NA
TGTGCCAGCATTGCCGAGGAGCACACTGAAGCTTTCTTT
CASIAEEHTEAFF